The sequence of this TCR beta chain was determined in a study of response to subunit inactivated influenza vaccine. Regarding the study as a whole: After each seasonal influenza vaccination, few new T cells are recruited, the authors suggested.

This clonotype was recorded many times. Antigen unknown. The germline gives CDR1 ENHRY, CDR2 SYGVKD. V trimming: 9 bases; J trimming: 2 bases; junction bases outside the gene matches: 9. The CDR3 spans 15 residues. TCRdb re-analysed the RT-PCR reads in MiXCR, keeping a single row per CDR3 protein. The sample carries hundreds of thousands of distinct CDR3 sequences, around 13% recorded once. The TCR comes from a man in his fifties who received an inactivated influenza vaccine. This chain links TRBV10-3 with TRBJ2-2; TRBD1 agrees at 7 bases. The specimen was PBMCs from blood, collected approximately 15 days before vaccination. The CDR3 here is CAMVDRLDNTGELFF. As DNA, the CDR3 is TGTGCCATGGTGGACAGGTTGGATAACACCGGGGAGCTGTTTTTT.